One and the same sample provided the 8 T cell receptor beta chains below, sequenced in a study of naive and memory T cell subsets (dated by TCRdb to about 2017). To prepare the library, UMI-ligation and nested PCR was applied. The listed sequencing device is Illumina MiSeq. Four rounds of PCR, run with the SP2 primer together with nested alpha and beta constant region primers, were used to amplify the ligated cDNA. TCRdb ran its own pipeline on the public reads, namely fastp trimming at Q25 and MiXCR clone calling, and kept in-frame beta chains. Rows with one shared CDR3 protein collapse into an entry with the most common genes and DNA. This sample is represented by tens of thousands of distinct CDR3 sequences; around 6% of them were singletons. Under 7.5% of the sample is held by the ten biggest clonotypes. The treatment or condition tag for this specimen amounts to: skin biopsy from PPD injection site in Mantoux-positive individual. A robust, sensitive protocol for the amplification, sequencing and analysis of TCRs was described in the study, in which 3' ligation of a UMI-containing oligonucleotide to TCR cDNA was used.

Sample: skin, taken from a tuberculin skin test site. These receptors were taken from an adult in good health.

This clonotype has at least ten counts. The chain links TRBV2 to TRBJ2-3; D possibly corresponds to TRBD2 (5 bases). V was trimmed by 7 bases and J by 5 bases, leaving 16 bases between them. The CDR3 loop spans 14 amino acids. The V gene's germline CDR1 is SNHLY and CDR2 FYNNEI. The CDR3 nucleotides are TGTGCCAGCATTCAAGGACTCGAACGAGATACGCAGTATTTT. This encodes CASIQGLERDTQYF.

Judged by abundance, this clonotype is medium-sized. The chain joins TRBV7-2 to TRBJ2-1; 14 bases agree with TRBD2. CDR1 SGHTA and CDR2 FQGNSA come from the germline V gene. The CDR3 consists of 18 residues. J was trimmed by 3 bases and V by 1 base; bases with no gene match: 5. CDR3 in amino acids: CASSLEGTSGRFYNEQFF. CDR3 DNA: TGTGCCAGCAGCTTAGAGGGGACTAGCGGGAGATTCTACAATGAGCAGTTCTTC.

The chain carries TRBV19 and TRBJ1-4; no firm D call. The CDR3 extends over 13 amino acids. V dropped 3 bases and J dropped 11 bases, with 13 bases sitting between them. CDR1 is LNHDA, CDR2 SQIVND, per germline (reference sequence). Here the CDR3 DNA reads TGTGCCAGTAGTATGAGCAGGAAAAACAAACTGTTTTTT. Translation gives CASSMSRKNKLFF.

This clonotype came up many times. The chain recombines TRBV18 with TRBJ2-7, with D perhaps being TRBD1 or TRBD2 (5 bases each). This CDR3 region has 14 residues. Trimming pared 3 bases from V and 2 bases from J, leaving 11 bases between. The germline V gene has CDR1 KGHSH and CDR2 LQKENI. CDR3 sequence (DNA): TGTGCCAGCTCACCTATCACGGGGCCCTACGAGCAGTACTTC. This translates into CASSPITGPYEQYF.

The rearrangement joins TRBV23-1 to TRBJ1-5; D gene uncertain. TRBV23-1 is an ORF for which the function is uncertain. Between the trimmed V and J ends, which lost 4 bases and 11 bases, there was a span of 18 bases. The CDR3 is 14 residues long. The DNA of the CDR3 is TGCGCCAGCAGTCTTCTACCCCCGCATCTAGCCCAGCATTTT. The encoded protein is CASSLLPPHLAQHF.

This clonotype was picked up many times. This CDR3 is CASTRDPGSHREKLFF. For the CDR3, the DNA is TGTGCCAGCACCCGGGACCCGGGCAGTCACAGGGAAAAACTGTTTTTT. The J gene is TRBJ1-4, the V gene TRBV7-3, with a tentative D call TRBD1 (5 bases). The CDR3 has 16 amino acids. CDR1 SGHTA and CDR2 FQGTGA come from the germline V gene. Deletions cut 7 bases from V and 8 bases from J, with 23 bases between.

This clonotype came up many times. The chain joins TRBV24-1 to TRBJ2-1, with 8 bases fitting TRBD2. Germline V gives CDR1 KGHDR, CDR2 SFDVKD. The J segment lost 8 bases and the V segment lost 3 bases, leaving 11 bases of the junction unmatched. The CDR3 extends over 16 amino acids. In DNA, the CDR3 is TGTGCCACCAGTGATATCTCGAGCGGGAGTAGGGATGAGCAGTTCTTC. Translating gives CATSDISSGSRDEQFF.

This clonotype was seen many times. For the CDR3, the DNA is TGTGCCAGCAGCCGTTCCGGGTTTAACACTGAAGCTTTCTTT. Protein product: CASSRSGFNTEAFF. This chain links TRBV28 with TRBJ1-1; D is unresolved. V shed 6 bases and J shed 2 bases, with 13 bases lying between them. CDR1 MDHEN and CDR2 SYDVKM come from the germline V gene. The CDR3 has 14 residues.